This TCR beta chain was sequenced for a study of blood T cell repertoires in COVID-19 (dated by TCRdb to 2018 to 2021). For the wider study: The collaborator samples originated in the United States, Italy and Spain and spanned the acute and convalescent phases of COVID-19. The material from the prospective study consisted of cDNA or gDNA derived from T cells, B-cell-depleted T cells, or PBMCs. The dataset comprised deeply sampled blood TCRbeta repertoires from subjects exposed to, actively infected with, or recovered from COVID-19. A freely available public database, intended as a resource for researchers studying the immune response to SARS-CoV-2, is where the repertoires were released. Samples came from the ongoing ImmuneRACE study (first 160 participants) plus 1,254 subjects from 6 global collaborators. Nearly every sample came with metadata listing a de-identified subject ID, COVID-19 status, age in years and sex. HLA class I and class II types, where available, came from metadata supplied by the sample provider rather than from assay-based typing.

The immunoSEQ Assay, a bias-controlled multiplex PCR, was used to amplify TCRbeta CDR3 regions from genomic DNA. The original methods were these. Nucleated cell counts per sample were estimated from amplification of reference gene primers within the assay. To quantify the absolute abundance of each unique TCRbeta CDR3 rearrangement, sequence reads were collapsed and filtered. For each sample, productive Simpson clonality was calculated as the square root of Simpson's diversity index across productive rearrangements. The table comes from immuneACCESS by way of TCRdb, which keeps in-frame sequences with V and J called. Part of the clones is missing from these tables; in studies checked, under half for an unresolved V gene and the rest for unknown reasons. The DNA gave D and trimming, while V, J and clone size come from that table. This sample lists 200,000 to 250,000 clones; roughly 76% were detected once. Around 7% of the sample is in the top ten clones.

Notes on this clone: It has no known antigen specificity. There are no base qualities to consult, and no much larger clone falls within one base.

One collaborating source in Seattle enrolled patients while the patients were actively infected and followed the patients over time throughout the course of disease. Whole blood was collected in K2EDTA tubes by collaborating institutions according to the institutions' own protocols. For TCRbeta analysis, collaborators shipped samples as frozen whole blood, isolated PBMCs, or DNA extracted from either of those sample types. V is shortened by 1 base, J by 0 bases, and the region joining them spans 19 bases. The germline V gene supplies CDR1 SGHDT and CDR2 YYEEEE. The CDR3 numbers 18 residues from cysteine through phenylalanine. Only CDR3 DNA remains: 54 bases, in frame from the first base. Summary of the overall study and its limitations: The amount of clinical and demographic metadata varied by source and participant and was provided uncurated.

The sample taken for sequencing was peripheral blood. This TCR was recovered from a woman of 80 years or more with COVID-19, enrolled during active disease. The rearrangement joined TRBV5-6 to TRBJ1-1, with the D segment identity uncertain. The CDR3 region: CASSLYAGTVVVNTEAFF. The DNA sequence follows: TGTGCCAGCAGCTTGTATGCGGGTACCGTGGTGGTGAACACTGAAGCTTTCTTT.